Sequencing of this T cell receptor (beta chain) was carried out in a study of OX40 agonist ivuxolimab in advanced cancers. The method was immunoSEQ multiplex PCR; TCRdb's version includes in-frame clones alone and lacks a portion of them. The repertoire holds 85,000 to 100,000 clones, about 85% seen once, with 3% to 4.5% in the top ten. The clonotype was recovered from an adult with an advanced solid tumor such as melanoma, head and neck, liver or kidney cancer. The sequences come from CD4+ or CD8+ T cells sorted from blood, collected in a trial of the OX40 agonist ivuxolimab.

CDR3 loop: CASSPFMNTEAFF. CDR3 DNA: TGCGCCAGCAGTCCCTTCATGAACACTGAAGCTTTCTTT. The chain employs TRBV4-1 and TRBJ1-1; no clear D. V was shortened by 6 bases and J by 0 bases, with 8 bases between the two germline ends. This CDR3 spans 13 amino acids. Germline V gene sequence: CDR1 MGHRA, CDR2 YSYEKL.